This entry concerns a single TCR beta chain. Its specificity is not known. These data are taken from a study of blood T cells in healthy people across ages. Total RNA extracted from each sample amounted to at least 6 micrograms. Germline loops: CDR1 MDHEN, CDR2 SYDVKM. The J segment lost 7 bases and the V segment lost 5 bases, leaving 12 bases of the junction unmatched. The CDR3 sequence is 17 residues long. Then a second PCR, running roughly 7 to 11 cycles, was carried out with a sample-barcoded 5' primer and a J-beta primer mix. Each cDNA molecule received a tag from a template-switch adaptor that had 12 random nucleotides. In TCRdb, the 5' RACE reads were re-called with MiXCR into one record per CDR3 protein. This repertoire shows under 750,000 distinct CDR3 sequences, roughly 48% found once; its top ten account for about 26%. The study's findings and limits: Comparison with aged donors showed that long-lived donors had more naive CD4+ cells and higher diversity.

Input material: blood. The clonotype was recovered from a man older than 75 in good health. J is TRBJ2-1 and V is TRBV28; 12 bases map to TRBD2. CDR3 nucleotides: TGTGCCAGCAGTAGTGGGAGACTAGCGGGAGTTTTGAATGAGCAGTTCTTC. It yields the protein CASSSGRLAGVLNEQFF.